The 20 T cell receptor beta chains presented below share a single source sample, sequenced in a study of technical replicates of blood from a few donors. Repertoires were generated with immunoSEQ multiplex PCR, while TCRdb's copy carries only in-frame clones and drops some. The table includes roughly 50,000 clones, 93% detected once. Material for sequencing was PBMCs. The receptors come from a human donor in good health. Some clones in this sample may be carry-over from other donors' samples.

V gene TRBV30 combines with J gene TRBJ2-7, with 13 bases identical to TRBD2. The CDR3 extends over 17 amino acids. CDR1 and CDR2 (germline): GTSNPN, SVGIG (reference sequence). Trimming removed 4 bases from V and 2 bases from J; junction bases left unmatched: 11. CDR3 sequence reads: CAWIRLAGGRIPYEQYF. CDR3 coding DNA: TGTGCCTGGATTAGACTAGCGGGAGGTCGAATCCCCTACGAGCAGTACTTC.

The V and J genes are TRBV27 and TRBJ2-2; 10 positions match TRBD1. J gave up 6 bases and V 9 bases, and 10 bases lay outside the gene matches. Germline V gives CDR1 MNHEY, CDR2 SMNVEV (reference sequence). The CDR3 runs 15 residues. The CDR3 region is CASLPGTGAPGELFF. In DNA, the CDR3 is TGTGCCAGTCTGCCCGGGACAGGGGCTCCCGGGGAGCTGTTTTTT.

The chain recombines TRBV5-1 with TRBJ1-1; tentative D call: TRBD1 (5 bases). Germline assignment: CDR1 SGHRS and CDR2 YFSETQ. Trimming shortened V by 5 bases and J by 4 bases, and 21 bases separated the two germline ends. The length of the CDR3 is 16 residues. The CDR3 loop is CASRYPGLPGATEAFF. In nucleotides, the CDR3 is TGCGCCAGCAGGTACCCGGGACTCCCGGGCGCCACTGAAGCTTTCTTT. Full variable domain (missing parts from reference TRBV5-1 and TRBJ1-1): KAGVTQTPRYLIKTRGQQVTLSCSPISGHRSVSWYQQTPGQGLQFLFEYFSETQRNKGNFPGRFSGRQFSNSRSEMNVSTLELGDSALYLCASRYPGLPGATEAFFGQGTRLTVV.

The chain has TRBV6-5 and TRBJ2-5; TRBD2 matches at 7 bases. Trimming removed 4 bases from V and 0 bases from J; junction bases left unmatched: 5. The CDR3 has 15 residues. Germline V CDR1 and CDR2: MNHEY, SVGAGI. The CDR3 nucleotides are TGTGCCAGCAGTTTGGGGGGGTCGTACCAAGAGACCCAGTACTTC. Protein sequence: CASSLGGSYQETQYF.

This rearrangement joins TRBV6-1 to TRBJ2-2; 7 bases agree with TRBD1. Germline values: CDR1 MNHNS, CDR2 SASEGT. The CDR3 covers 14 residues. Trimming cost V 0 bases and J 7 bases; bases outside gene matches: 2. The DNA of the CDR3 is TGTGCCAGCAGTGAAGCAGGGGGCGTCGGGGAGCTGTTTTTT. Translated: CASSEAGGVGELFF.

The chain uses TRBV4-2 and TRBJ1-3; 7 nucleotides line up with TRBD1. CDR1 is LGHNA and CDR2 is YNFKEQ in the germline V gene. CDR3 length: 15 residues. V lost 4 bases to trimming and J lost 4 bases; unmatched junction nucleotides: 7. This CDR3 is CASSLQPGQGNTIYF. CDR3 bases: TGTGCCAGCAGCCTTCAGCCGGGACAGGGAAACACCATATATTTT.

The V and J genes are TRBV7-2 and TRBJ2-7, with a possible D match to TRBD2 (5 bases). V lost 1 base and J 6 bases, leaving 13 bases between the germline ends. Germline V CDR1 and CDR2: SGHTA, FQGNSA. The CDR3 runs 14 residues. The CDR3 DNA follows: TGTGCCAGCAGCTTAGTCCTAGCATCGGGCGAGCAGTACTTC. Translated: CASSLVLASGEQYF.

With regard to this clone: The sample contains more than one DNA sequence encoding this CDR3. The gene calls are TRBV4-1 and TRBJ1-2; no reliable D call. There are 14 residues in the CDR3. V dropped 0 bases and J dropped 4 bases, with 9 bases sitting between them. Germline loops: CDR1 MGHRA, CDR2 YSYEKL. The DNA for the CDR3 is TGCGCCAGCAGCCAAGATAGAGGTACCTATGGCTACACCTTC. The encoded protein is CASSQDRGTYGYTF.

This rearrangement joins TRBV2 to TRBJ1-2; D possibly corresponds to TRBD1 (5 bases). V was cut by 5 bases and J by 0 bases, with 7 bases left in between. This CDR3 region has 13 residues. Looked up from germline, CDR1 is SNHLY and CDR2 is FYNNEI. CDR3 residues: CASSLTANYGYTF. CDR3 DNA: TGTGCCAGCAGTCTGACAGCTAACTATGGCTACACCTTC.

The genes are TRBV4-3 and TRBJ1-2; TRBD1 aligns across 7 bases. Looked up from germline, CDR1 is LGHNA and CDR2 is YSLEER. This CDR3 comprises 15 residues. Germline trimming cut 1 base from V and 8 bases from J; bases unmatched to any gene: 10. As DNA, the CDR3 is TGCGCCAGCAGCCAAGTCTCAGGGGGACGATACGGCTACACCTTC. It is translated as CASSQVSGGRYGYTF.

This rearrangement joins TRBV15 to TRBJ1-5; D may be TRBD1 (5 bases). This CDR3 is built from 14 residues. CDR1 is LNHNV, CDR2 YYDKDF, per germline (reference sequence). Trimming removed 5 bases from V and 2 bases from J, with 10 bases in between. CDR3 bases: TGTGCCACCAGCGGGGGGGTAGGCAATCAGCCCCAGCATTTT. Its translation is CATSGGVGNQPQHF.

The V and J genes are TRBV5-1 and TRBJ2-7, with TRBD2 as a possible D gene (5 bases). V was pared by 3 bases and J by 5 bases, with 15 bases between. The CDR3 totals 14 residues. CDR1 is SGHRS and CDR2 is YFSETQ in the germline V gene. The CDR3 region has the DNA TGCGCCAGCAGCTCTGGAGGCGGGTACCACGAGCAGTACTTC. Protein: CASSSGGGYHEQYF.

The CDR3: CASSPLSGTGELFF. The CDR3 DNA reads TGCGCCAGCAGCCCCCTTAGCGGAACCGGGGAGCTGTTTTTT. The J gene is TRBJ2-2, the V gene TRBV5-1, with a weak D call TRBD2 (6 bases). Per germline, CDR1 SGHRS and CDR2 YFSETQ. This CDR3 contains 14 residues. Deletions cut 4 bases from V and 5 bases from J, with 12 bases between. Full variable domain (remainder filled in from reference TRBV5-1 and TRBJ2-2): KAGVTQTPRYLIKTRGQQVTLSCSPISGHRSVSWYQQTPGQGLQFLFEYFSETQRNKGNFPGRFSGRQFSNSRSEMNVSTLELGDSALYLCASSPLSGTGELFFGEGSRLTVL.

The CDR3 loop reads CASSAGLRSGELFF. The CDR3 DNA is TGTGCCAGCAGCGCGGGACTGCGGAGCGGGGAGCTGTTTTTT. The rearrangement uses TRBV9 and TRBJ2-2, with D perhaps TRBD2 (6 bases). Per the germline V gene, CDR1 is SGDLS and CDR2 is YYNGEE. V shed 3 bases and J shed 7 bases, with 13 bases lying between them. The CDR3 consists of 14 residues.

The chain carries TRBV5-1 and TRBJ2-7; a possible D gene is TRBD1 (5 bases). The CDR3 has 14 amino acids. CDR1 is SGHRS and CDR2 is YFSETQ in the germline V gene. V lost 7 bases and J 0 bases, leaving 14 bases between the germline ends. CDR3 coding DNA: TGCGCCAGCGCTGGTGGGGCCAGCTCCTACGAGCAGTACTTC. Translation gives CASAGGASSYEQYF.

The chain is built from TRBV18 and TRBJ2-3; 9 bases match TRBD1. The CDR3 length is 15 residues. After removal of 2 bases from V and 2 bases from J, the junction contained 2 bases not matched to a gene. The germline CDR1 and CDR2 sequences are KGHSH and LQKENI. The CDR3 coding sequence is TGTGCCAGCTCACCAGGGACAGGGAACACAGATACGCAGTATTTT. Protein product: CASSPGTGNTDTQYF.

This clone was detected once. The V and J genes are TRBV7-9 and TRBJ1-2; D is undetermined. The CDR3 extends over 14 amino acids. Germline V lookup: CDR1 SEHNR, CDR2 FQNEAQ (reference sequence). Trimming took off 1 base at V and 5 bases at J, with 11 bases between the two ends. The CDR3 DNA reads TGTGCCAGCAGCTTAGGGTTGGGAGAATATGGCTACACCTTC. This sequence encodes CASSLGLGEYGYTF.

The rearrangement uses TRBV5-4 and TRBJ2-3; 8 positions agree with TRBD1. V gave up 2 bases and J gave up 1 base; unmatched junction bases: 6. Germline assignment: CDR1 SGHNT and CDR2 YYREEE (reference sequence). The CDR3 spans 16 residues. CDR3 sequence: CASSFGDRPGTDTQYF. The CDR3 DNA reads TGTGCCAGCAGCTTTGGGGACAGGCCCGGCACAGATACGCAGTATTTT.

V gene TRBV20-1 combines with J gene TRBJ2-7; D remains ambiguous. This CDR3 comprises 11 residues. Germline lookup yields CDR1 DFQATT and CDR2 SNEGSKA (reference sequence). Trimming removed 0 bases from V and 9 bases from J, with 9 bases in between. The CDR3 sequence: CSARDSTGQYF. CDR3 nucleotides: TGCAGTGCTAGAGATTCTACGGGGCAGTACTTC.

The chain employs TRBV11-3 and TRBJ1-1; D is uncertain. V was clipped by 2 bases and J by 2 bases, with 6 bases between them. Germline V gene sequence: CDR1 SGHNT, CDR2 YENEEA. The CDR3 runs to 13 residues. As DNA, the CDR3 is TGTGCCAGCAGCTTATCTACCAACACTGAAGCTTTCTTT. Translation: CASSLSTNTEAFF.